This passage covers 24 T cell receptor beta chains from one sample sequenced in a study of OX40 agonist ivuxolimab in advanced cancers. The table came from immunoSEQ multiplex PCR; TCRdb's copy has only in-frame clones and leaves some out. In the table there are about 44,000 clones, over 80% of which are singletons. Sequenced here: CD4+ or CD8+ T cells sorted from blood, sampled in a trial of the OX40 agonist ivuxolimab. The receptors were gathered from an adult with an advanced solid tumor such as melanoma, head and neck, liver or kidney cancer.

The chain uses TRBV11-2 and TRBJ1-4; no firm D call. CDR3 length equals 13 residues. V lost 5 bases and J 8 bases, leaving 12 bases between the germline ends. Germline assignment: CDR1 SGHAT and CDR2 FQNNGV. CDR3 loop: CASSPLQREKLFF. The DNA of the CDR3 is TGTGCCAGCAGCCCGCTCCAAAGGGAAAAACTGTTTTTT.

This clone was counted a few times. The chain carries TRBV30 and TRBJ2-1; 7 bases align to TRBD2. This CDR3 has 16 residues. The trim removed 2 bases at V and 9 bases at J, leaving 16 bases unmatched. Per germline, CDR1 GTSNPN and CDR2 SVGIG (reference sequence). The DNA for the CDR3 is TGTGCCTGGAGTCGCCCCCAGGGCGGGAGAATAAGTGAGCAGTTCTTC. Amino acid sequence: CAWSRPQGGRISEQFF.

The table lists this clone with a few counts. V usage is TRBV4-3 and J usage is TRBJ2-3, with TRBD2 matching 7 bases. This CDR3 region has 14 residues. Germline CDR1 and CDR2: LGHNA and YSLEER. J was trimmed by 6 bases and V by 4 bases; bases with no gene match: 7. The CDR3 spells CASSPREGIDTQYF. The CDR3 coding sequence is TGCGCCAGCAGCCCGAGGGAGGGTATCGATACGCAGTATTTT.

A single count supports this clone. This sequence joins TRBV28 and TRBJ2-7; no reliable D call. CDR1 and CDR2 (germline): MDHEN, SYDVKM. V dropped 2 bases and J dropped 7 bases, with 9 bases sitting between them. The CDR3 covers 12 residues. CDR3 in amino acids: CASSLQVGEQYF. The DNA for the CDR3 is TGTGCCAGCAGTTTACAGGTGGGGGAGCAGTACTTC.

The rearrangement uses TRBV28 and TRBJ1-1, with D unresolved. This CDR3 contains 12 residues. Germline assignment: CDR1 MDHEN and CDR2 SYDVKM. V lost 0 bases to trimming and J lost 7 bases, with 6 bases between them. CDR3 bases: TGTGCCAGCAGTTTATGGGAGAATGAAGCTTTCTTT. Protein sequence: CASSLWENEAFF.

As DNA, the CDR3 is TGCGCCAGCAGCTTGGGGTTCCACAGTGAGCAGTTCTTC. Residues: CASSLGFHSEQFF. The rearrangement joins TRBV5-1 to TRBJ2-1; D is unresolved. The germline V gene encodes CDR1 SGHRS and CDR2 YFSETQ. V was shortened by 0 bases and J by 9 bases, with 10 bases between the two germline ends. The CDR3 is made up of 13 amino acids.

The gene calls are TRBV5-4 and TRBJ2-3; 8 nucleotides agree with TRBD1. CDR1 SGHNT and CDR2 YYREEE come from the germline V gene (reference sequence). Trimming at V came to 4 bases and at J to 5 bases, leaving 6 bases not matched to a gene. The CDR3 consists of 14 residues. The CDR3 is CASSLDRVEDTQYF. The CDR3 DNA reads TGTGCCAGCAGCCTGGACAGGGTGGAAGATACGCAGTATTTT.

This clone was observed a few times. The chain joins TRBV11-2 to TRBJ1-2, with 9 bases aligning to TRBD1. V lost 6 bases and J lost 8; bases outside the gene matches: 7. Germline CDR1 and CDR2: SGHAT and FQNNGV. The CDR3 covers 13 residues. CDR3 in DNA: TGTGCCAGCAGGTCCGGGACAGGGAGAGGCTACACCTTC. Its protein product is CASRSGTGRGYTF. Together with reference TRBV11-2 and TRBJ1-2, the CDR3 gives the full variable domain: EAGVAQSPRYKIIEKRQSVAFWCNPISGHATLYWYQQILGQGPKLLIQFQNNGVVDDSQLPKDRFSAERLKGVDSTLKIQPAKLEDSAVYLCASRSGTGRGYTFGSGTRLTVV.

The chain employs TRBV6-1 and TRBJ2-7; TRBD2 is a possible D gene (5 bases). Trimming pared 7 bases from V and 1 base from J, leaving 17 bases between. The germline V gene encodes CDR1 MNHNS and CDR2 SASEGT. The CDR3 totals 15 residues. CDR3 in amino acids: CASTSSPRGSYEQYF. Here the CDR3 DNA reads TGTGCCAGCACCTCAAGCCCTCGGGGATCCTACGAGCAGTACTTC.

This chain connects TRBV4-3 to TRBJ2-1; TRBD2 matches at 8 bases. The CDR3 has 14 amino acids. V lost 1 base and J lost 10; bases outside the gene matches: 6. The germline V gene has CDR1 LGHNA and CDR2 YSLEER. CDR3 sequence (DNA): TGCGCCAGCAGCCAAGGGGGACTAGTCGGGGAGCAGTTCTTC. It specifies CASSQGGLVGEQFF.

This clone has just one count. The chain combines TRBV15 with TRBJ1-5; D may be TRBD1 (5 bases). This CDR3 contains 14 residues. CDR1 is LNHNV, CDR2 YYDKDF, per germline (reference sequence). V gave up 3 bases and J gave up 9 bases, with 15 bases separating them. The CDR3, as DNA: TGTGCCACCAGCAGTGGGGACTACGGGAGGCCCCAGCATTTT. Translation gives CATSSGDYGRPQHF.

The rearrangement uses TRBV7-6 and TRBJ2-7, with TRBD2 matching over 9 bases. The CDR3 sequence is 18 residues long. Trimming removed 2 bases from V and 0 bases from J; junction bases left unmatched: 11. The germline V gene has CDR1 SGHVS and CDR2 FNYEAQ. In nucleotides, the CDR3 is TGTGCCAGCAGCTTACAGGCGGGAGGGAGGGTTAGCTCCTACGAGCAGTACTTC. The encoded protein is CASSLQAGGRVSSYEQYF.

This sequence joins TRBV5-1 and TRBJ2-1; D gene uncertain. The CDR3 sequence is 13 residues long. Per germline, CDR1 SGHRS and CDR2 YFSETQ. V was cut by 2 bases and J by 5 bases, with 8 bases left in between. In nucleotides, the CDR3 is TGCGCCAGCAGCTTAGGTATGGACAATGAGCAGTTCTTC. Its translation: CASSLGMDNEQFF.

The rearrangement joins TRBV5-1 to TRBJ2-3, with D perhaps TRBD2 (5 bases). The ends were cut back, 2 bases at V and 4 bases at J, with 11 bases in the middle. Germline loops: CDR1 SGHRS, CDR2 YFSETQ. The CDR3 runs 14 residues. The CDR3: CASSFSDSSDTQYF. CDR3 nucleotides: TGCGCCAGCAGCTTTTCGGACTCTTCAGATACGCAGTATTTT.

The V call is TRBV7-6, the J call TRBJ2-3; D not resolved. Germline V gene data show CDR1 as SGHVS and CDR2 as FNYEAQ. The CDR3 spans 13 residues. V shed 4 bases and J shed 4 bases, with 9 bases lying between them. CDR3 bases: TGTGCCAGCAGCTACTTTCGGGCAGATACGCAGTATTTT. It encodes CASSYFRADTQYF.

The genes are TRBV19 and TRBJ2-6; D gene uncertain. Germline V lookup: CDR1 LNHDA, CDR2 SQIVND (reference sequence). The CDR3 is 13 amino acids. V dropped 3 bases and J dropped 3 bases, with 3 bases sitting between them. This chain's CDR3 is CASSMLGANVLTF. The DNA of the CDR3 is TGTGCCAGTAGTATGCTTGGGGCCAACGTCCTGACTTTC.

The CDR3 nucleotides are TGCGCCAGCAGCTTGAGACGTATTTCTGGGGCCAACGTCCTGACTTTC. This gives the protein CASSLRRISGANVLTF. The chain carries TRBV5-1 and TRBJ2-6; D call uncertain. V was clipped by 1 base and J by 1 base, with 9 bases between them. CDR1 is SGHRS, CDR2 YFSETQ, per germline. The CDR3 totals 16 residues. The variable domain in full, with the rest retrieved from reference TRBV5-1 and TRBJ2-6, is KAGVTQTPRYLIKTRGQQVTLSCSPISGHRSVSWYQQTPGQGLQFLFEYFSETQRNKGNFPGRFSGRQFSNSRSEMNVSTLELGDSALYLCASSLRRISGANVLTFGAGSRLTVL.

The chain combines TRBV5-1 with TRBJ2-3; D tentatively reads TRBD1 or TRBD2 (6 bases each). The germline V and J ends were trimmed by 2 bases and 5 bases, with 12 bases remaining between them. CDR1 SGHRS and CDR2 YFSETQ come from the germline V gene. This CDR3 comprises 14 residues. The CDR3 DNA follows: TGCGCCAGCAGCTTTGGGGGGCAGAGAGATACGCAGTATTTT. It encodes CASSFGGQRDTQYF. The variable domain in full, completed from reference TRBV5-1 and TRBJ2-3, reads KAGVTQTPRYLIKTRGQQVTLSCSPISGHRSVSWYQQTPGQGLQFLFEYFSETQRNKGNFPGRFSGRQFSNSRSEMNVSTLELGDSALYLCASSFGGQRDTQYFGPGTRLTVL.

This sequence joins TRBV28 and TRBJ1-2, with TRBD1 matching 8 bases. Germline trimming cut 4 bases from V and 7 bases from J; bases unmatched to any gene: 8. Germline lookup yields CDR1 MDHEN and CDR2 SYDVKM. This CDR3 contains 14 residues. The CDR3 DNA reads as TGTGCCAGCAGTTACAGGGGGTCCCCGGGTGGCTACACCTTC. Its protein product is CASSYRGSPGGYTF.

The genes are TRBV11-2 and TRBJ2-1; no definite D call. CDR1 and CDR2 from the germline V gene are SGHAT and FQNNGV. This CDR3 comprises 16 residues. V lost 4 bases and J lost 0, with 13 bases in between. CDR3 residues: CASSSRADSSYNEQFF. In DNA, the CDR3 is TGTGCCAGCAGCTCCCGAGCCGATAGCTCCTACAATGAGCAGTTCTTC.

The gene calls are TRBV28 and TRBJ2-1; weak D call: TRBD2 (6 bases). V was shortened by 7 bases and J by 4 bases, with 14 bases between the two germline ends. From germline, CDR1 is MDHEN and CDR2 SYDVKM. The CDR3 is 14 residues long. The CDR3 region is CASTVGGNYNEQFF. The CDR3 DNA follows: TGTGCCAGCACGGTCGGGGGAAATTACAATGAGCAGTTCTTC.

This chain connects TRBV5-1 to TRBJ2-3; 10 positions match TRBD2. Germline trimming cut 2 bases from V and 7 bases from J; bases unmatched to any gene: 10. Germline V gene lookup returns CDR1 SGHRS and CDR2 YFSETQ. This CDR3 spans 16 amino acids. This CDR3 reads CASSFIAGGTMHTQYF. DNA of the CDR3: TGCGCCAGCAGCTTTATAGCGGGAGGTACTATGCATACGCAGTATTTT.

V and J are TRBV7-9 and TRBJ1-2, with TRBD1 matching over 8 bases. This CDR3 has 14 amino acids. The V segment lost 3 bases and the J segment 0 bases; nucleotides outside the gene matches: 0. The V gene's germline CDR1 is SEHNR and CDR2 FQNEAQ (reference sequence). The CDR3 region has the DNA TGTGCCAGCAGCTTGACAGGGGCTAACTATGGCTACACCTTC. It is translated as CASSLTGANYGYTF.

The rearrangement links TRBV6-5 to TRBJ2-3, with D uncertain. Trimming pared 8 bases from V and 6 bases from J, leaving 15 bases between. Germline V gene data show CDR1 as MNHEY and CDR2 as SVGAGI. CDR3 length: 13 amino acids. For the CDR3, the DNA is TGTGCCAGCGGCTTTAGGGCAAAGGATACGCAGTATTTT. The encoded protein is CASGFRAKDTQYF.